This passage covers 30 T cell receptor beta chains from one sample sequenced in a study of shared clonotypes between healthy human individuals. Sequencing used immunoSEQ multiplex PCR; TCRdb keeps in-frame clones, though not all of them. This sample carries about 2 million clones, 90% to 95% of them seen once, and the ten largest clones take 0.1% to 0.15%. Sequencing was performed on naive CD4+ T cells sorted from blood. The subset here: CD45RA+ positively selected. Every receptor here comes from a man aged 18 to 30 in good health.

The chain uses TRBV15 and TRBJ1-2; no clear D. In germline, CDR1 is LNHNV, CDR2 YYDKDF (reference sequence). This CDR3 has 13 amino acids. V lost 0 bases and J 7 bases, leaving 9 bases between the germline ends. The CDR3 reads CATSREMASGYTF. CDR3 coding DNA: TGTGCCACCAGCAGAGAGATGGCAAGTGGCTACACCTTC.

This chain links TRBV5-8 with TRBJ2-2; D is possibly TRBD2 (6 bases). With 4 bases removed from V and 2 bases from J, the gap between germline ends came to 15 bases. From germline, CDR1 is SGHTS and CDR2 YDEGEE. There are 16 residues in the CDR3. The CDR3 loop is CASSGGLRQNTGELFF. DNA for the CDR3: TGTGCCAGCAGCGGGGGACTCCGTCAAAACACCGGGGAGCTGTTTTTT.

The V call is TRBV7-8, the J call TRBJ1-4, with TRBD1 as a possible D gene (6 bases). V was pared by 5 bases and J by 5 bases, with 15 bases between. Looked up from germline, CDR1 is SGHVS and CDR2 is FQNEAQ. The CDR3 consists of 15 residues. This CDR3 is CASSPRDMRNEKLFF. The CDR3 DNA reads as TGTGCCAGCAGCCCCCGGGACATGCGAAATGAAAAACTGTTTTTT.

V and J are TRBV18 and TRBJ1-4; 11 bases align to TRBD1. Germline CDR1 KGHSH, CDR2 LQKENI. This CDR3 region has 16 residues. Unmatched junction bases numbered 3, after V lost 3 bases and J lost 3 bases. CDR3 residues: CASSPDRGRANEKLFF. For the CDR3, the DNA is TGTGCCAGCTCACCGGACAGGGGGCGGGCTAATGAAAAACTGTTTTTT.

The chain combines TRBV28 with TRBJ2-3, with D unclear. V was cut by 4 bases and J by 0 bases, with 11 bases left in between. The germline gives CDR1 MDHEN, CDR2 SYDVKM. The CDR3 length is 15 residues. CDR3: CASSSDGRSTDTQYF. CDR3 in DNA: TGTGCCAGCAGTTCCGACGGAAGAAGCACAGATACGCAGTATTTT.

CDR3 sequence (DNA): TGTGCCAGCAGCTTAGAGGACAACAATGAAAAACTGTTTTTT. Amino acids: CASSLEDNNEKLFF. This chain links TRBV13 with TRBJ1-4, with D tentatively TRBD1 (5 bases). Germline CDR1 and CDR2: PRHDT and FYEKMQ (reference sequence). The CDR3 consists of 14 residues. The V end was cut by 1 base, the J end by 5 bases, with 8 bases between.

About this clone itself: An end of the junction does not agree with germline; a read error may underlie this. Distinct nucleotide sequences in the sample also encode this CDR3. The chain uses TRBV5-6 and TRBJ2-2; D possibly corresponds to TRBD1 (6 bases). CDR1 SGHDT and CDR2 YYEEEE come from the germline V gene. CDR3 length equals 14 residues. CDR3 loop: CASSLFRGTGELFF. The CDR3 DNA reads as TGTGCCAGCAGCTTGTTCAGGGGTACCGGAGAGCTGTTTTTT.

Of note for this clone: Sequence at one end of the junction differs from germline and may be a read error. The CDR3 loop reads CASRQGTSGGTTDAQYF. The CDR3 region has the DNA TGTGCCAGCAGACAAGGGACTAGCGGGGGAACCACAGATGCGCAGTATTTT. The V call is TRBV5-4, the J call TRBJ2-3, with 14 positions matching TRBD2. Germline V gene lookup returns CDR1 SGHNT and CDR2 YYREEE (reference sequence). The CDR3 is made up of 17 amino acids.

This clone was counted once. The chain links TRBV18 to TRBJ1-3, with no clear D. CDR1 is KGHSH, CDR2 LQKENI, per germline. Deletions cut 3 bases from V and 0 bases from J, with 12 bases between. The length of the CDR3 is 16 residues. The CDR3 bases are TGTGCCAGCTCACCTCCCGGGAGCGTCTCTGGAAACACCATATATTTT. Translation gives CASSPPGSVSGNTIYF.

V gene TRBV7-2 combines with J gene TRBJ2-7; weak D call: TRBD2 (5 bases). Germline assignment: CDR1 SGHTA and CDR2 FQGNSA. The CDR3 covers 14 residues. Trimming shortened V by 1 base and J by 2 bases, and 9 bases separated the two germline ends. In DNA form, the CDR3 reads TGTGCCAGCAGCTTAGGGCACGGGGCCTACGAGCAGTACTTC. The encoded protein is CASSLGHGAYEQYF. Drawing the rest from reference TRBV7-2 and TRBJ2-7, the complete variable domain is GAGVSQSPSNKVTEKGKDVELRCDPISGHTALYWYRQSLGQGLEFLIYFQGNSAPDKSGLPSDRFSAERTGGSVSTLTIQRTQQEDSAVYLCASSLGHGAYEQYFGPGTRLTVT.

This clone was observed once. The chain has TRBV6-6 and TRBJ1-1; 8 bases fit TRBD1. The CDR3 is made up of 13 amino acids. V dropped 10 bases and J dropped 0; count of bases not matched to a gene: 4. Germline V gene data show CDR1 as MNHNY and CDR2 as SVGAGI (reference sequence). This CDR3 is CAITDRVNTEAFF. The CDR3 DNA follows: TGTGCCATTACGGACAGGGTGAACACTGAAGCTTTCTTT.

Details on this clone: This sample also contains other DNA sequences that code for the same CDR3. The chain couples TRBV5-1 to TRBJ2-3, with D perhaps matching TRBD1 (6 bases). Trimming removed 4 bases at V and 0 bases at J, with 9 bases between. This CDR3 has 14 residues. Germline-derived CDR1 and CDR2 are SGHRS and YFSETQ. CDR3 DNA: TGCGCCAGCAGCACCGGGACAAGCACAGATACGCAGTATTTT. It is translated as CASSTGTSTDTQYF.

Regarding this clone: Additional DNA sequences in this sample encode the identical CDR3. The gene calls are TRBV28 and TRBJ1-2; no clear D. The germline CDR1 and CDR2 sequences are MDHEN and SYDVKM. This CDR3 spans 11 amino acids. Deletions cut 6 bases from V and 4 bases from J, with 6 bases between. The chain's CDR3 is CASSNSYGYTF. In nucleotides, the CDR3 is TGTGCCAGCAGCAACAGCTATGGCTACACCTTC.

This clone was counted once. The chain combines TRBV6-6 with TRBJ1-3, with a weak D call TRBD1 (6 bases). CDR1 and CDR2 from the germline V gene are MNHNY and SVGAGI (reference sequence). This CDR3 spans 15 amino acids. The V end lost 6 bases, the J end lost 0 bases, and 12 bases lay between the germline ends. CDR3 in amino acids: CASSSGQFSGNTIYF. Written as DNA, the CDR3 is TGTGCCAGCAGCTCCGGACAGTTCTCTGGAAACACCATATATTTT.

The chain links TRBV4-1 to TRBJ2-1; possibly TRBD1 or TRBD2 for D (5 bases each). Germline CDR1 is MGHRA and CDR2 is YSYEKL. V gave up 4 bases and J gave up 6 bases, with 16 bases separating them. This CDR3 is 15 amino acids long. The CDR3 DNA reads as TGCGCCAGCAGCCCGGGGCTCCTAGGGATCAATGAGCAGTTCTTC. Translating gives CASSPGLLGINEQFF.

The chain recombines TRBV30 with TRBJ1-2, with TRBD1 as a possible D gene (5 bases). Looked up from germline, CDR1 is GTSNPN and CDR2 is SVGIG (reference sequence). Deletions cut 2 bases from V and 2 bases from J, with 9 bases between. The CDR3 runs to 13 residues. CDR3 DNA sequence: TGTGCCTGGAGTTATCGGGACAACTATGGCTACACCTTC. This gives the protein CAWSYRDNYGYTF.

This sequence joins TRBV5-1 and TRBJ2-5, with a tentative D call TRBD1 (6 bases). The CDR3 loop spans 15 amino acids. Trimming removed 4 bases at V and 2 bases at J, with 15 bases between. CDR1 and CDR2 (germline): SGHRS, YFSETQ. Written as DNA, the CDR3 is TGCGCCAGCAGCCACCGGGACAACTATCAAGAGACCCAGTACTTC. Translated: CASSHRDNYQETQYF.

V usage is TRBV6-1 and J usage is TRBJ1-2; D is undetermined. Trimming took 8 bases from V and 4 from J, leaving 17 bases between them. Germline V gene data show CDR1 as MNHNS and CDR2 as SASEGT. The CDR3 has 14 amino acids. The CDR3 loop reads CASRLPGFGYGYTF. In nucleotides, the CDR3 is TGTGCCAGCCGCCTTCCGGGGTTCGGCTATGGCTACACCTTC.

This chain connects TRBV10-3 to TRBJ2-7, with TRBD1 matching over 8 bases. V trimming: 6 bases; J trimming: 5 bases; junction bases outside the gene matches: 6. Germline loops: CDR1 ENHRY, CDR2 SYGVKD. This CDR3 is 13 amino acids long. The CDR3 nucleotides are TGTGCCATCAGGATGACAGGGGACCACGAGCAGTACTTC. Its translation is CAIRMTGDHEQYF.

Only one count was recorded for this clone. The genes are TRBV30 and TRBJ1-1; 7 bases are shared with TRBD1. The germline CDR1 and CDR2 sequences are GTSNPN and SVGIG (reference sequence). V lost 2 bases and J lost 6; bases outside the gene matches: 6. This CDR3 region has 13 residues. The CDR3 nucleotides are TGTGCCTGGAGTAAAGGGGGCTTTTCTGAAGCTTTCTTT. Residues: CAWSKGGFSEAFF.

This sequence joins TRBV2 and TRBJ1-2, with TRBD1 identical over 8 bases. This CDR3 is built from 15 residues. Germline V gene data show CDR1 as SNHLY and CDR2 as FYNNEI. Unmatched junction bases numbered 10, after V lost 6 bases and J lost 4 bases. CDR3: CASSPSRGLGYGYTF. The CDR3 DNA follows: TGTGCCAGCAGCCCTTCCAGGGGGCTCGGCTATGGCTACACCTTC. Supplemented by reference TRBV2 and TRBJ1-2, the full variable domain reads EPEVTQTPSHQVTQMGQEVILRCVPISNHLYFYWYRQILGQKVEFLVSFYNNEISEKSEIFDDQFSVERPDGSNFTLKIRSTKLEDSAMYFCASSPSRGLGYGYTFGSGTRLTVV.

The rearrangement uses TRBV2 and TRBJ1-5, with TRBD1 matching 8 bases. Germline loops: CDR1 SNHLY, CDR2 FYNNEI. V gave up 6 bases and J gave up 4 bases; unmatched junction bases: 5. The CDR3 loop spans 14 amino acids. This chain's CDR3 is CASRGTGLNQPQHF. The CDR3 DNA is TGTGCCAGCAGGGGGACAGGCCTGAATCAGCCCCAGCATTTT.

CDR3 protein: CASSLLGNSNQPQHF. CDR3 sequence (DNA): TGTGCCAGCTCACTGCTTGGGAATAGCAATCAGCCCCAGCATTTT. The chain links TRBV18 to TRBJ1-5; D is uncertain. Germline V lookup: CDR1 KGHSH, CDR2 LQKENI. The CDR3 is made up of 15 amino acids. V shed 4 bases and J shed 0 bases, with 10 bases lying between them. The complete variable domain, with remaining parts taken from reference TRBV18 and TRBJ1-5, reads NAGVMQNPRHLVRRRGQEARLRCSPMKGHSHVYWYRQLPEEGLKFMVYLQKENIIDESGMPKERFSAEFPKEGPSILRIQQVVRGDSAAYFCASSLLGNSNQPQHFGDGTRLSIL.

The chain joins TRBV29-1 to TRBJ2-2; D gene ambiguous. The CDR3 extends over 12 amino acids. Germline V gene lookup returns CDR1 SQVTM and CDR2 ANQGSEA. Trimming shortened V by 5 bases and J by 1 base, and 5 bases separated the two germline ends. CDR3 region: CSVRVNTGELFF. The CDR3 nucleotides read TGCAGCGTTCGGGTGAACACCGGGGAGCTGTTTTTT.

The chain links TRBV15 to TRBJ2-3, with 8 bases identical to TRBD1. CDR1 is LNHNV and CDR2 is YYDKDF in the germline V gene (reference sequence). The V segment lost 3 bases and the J segment 1 base; nucleotides outside the gene matches: 6. CDR3 length: 16 amino acids. The CDR3 DNA reads TGTGCCACCAGCAGGGAAGACAGGGGAGGCACAGATACGCAGTATTTT. It codes for CATSREDRGGTDTQYF.

The J gene is TRBJ1-5, the V gene TRBV4-3, with D possibly TRBD1 on 5 matching bases. In germline, CDR1 is LGHNA, CDR2 YSLEER. V lost 4 bases and J 7 bases, leaving 17 bases between the germline ends. The CDR3 consists of 15 residues. The CDR3 is CASSRKMGGEQPQHF. The CDR3 coding sequence is TGCGCCAGCAGCCGAAAGATGGGGGGAGAACAGCCCCAGCATTTT.

The chain combines TRBV4-1 with TRBJ1-5; a possible D gene is TRBD1 (5 bases). The germline V gene encodes CDR1 MGHRA and CDR2 YSYEKL. Deletions cut 4 bases from V and 4 bases from J, with 11 bases between. This CDR3 has 14 residues. The CDR3 coding sequence is TGCGCCAGCAGCCGCGGGGAGGGGAATCAGCCCCAGCATTTT. Translated: CASSRGEGNQPQHF.

The CDR3 loop reads CASSENSNTGELFF. The CDR3, as DNA: TGCGCCAGCAGTGAAAACAGCAACACCGGGGAGCTGTTTTTT. V usage is TRBV10-1 and J usage is TRBJ2-2; D is unresolved. This CDR3 region has 14 residues. Trimming took off 3 bases at V and 2 bases at J, with 7 bases between the two ends. The V gene's germline CDR1 is WNHNN and CDR2 SYGVQD (reference sequence).

As for this clone: Other DNA sequences from this sample encode an identical CDR3 as well. The chain links TRBV6-1 to TRBJ2-7; TRBD1 matches at 7 bases. From germline, CDR1 is MNHNS and CDR2 SASEGT. With 6 bases clipped from V and 7 bases from J, the junction kept 6 bases outside the gene matches. The CDR3 runs 12 residues. The CDR3 sequence is CASRRQGDEQYF. The CDR3 region has the DNA TGTGCCAGCAGACGACAGGGTGATGAGCAGTACTTC.

The chain has TRBV6-1 and TRBJ1-3; D is unclear. CDR3 length: 14 residues. V lost 6 bases and J lost 0, with 9 bases in between. Germline assignment: CDR1 MNHNS and CDR2 SASEGT. CDR3 nucleotides: TGTGCCAGCAGGCCGGCCTCCTCTGGAAACACCATATATTTT. Its protein is CASRPASSGNTIYF.